The 6 T cell receptor beta chains below come from one sample, sequenced in a study of blood T cell repertoires in COVID-19. Clones were sequenced by immunoSEQ multiplex PCR, and TCRdb holds only the in-frame ones, with some missing. Of around 180,000 clones in the sample, about 88% were seen once. The source material was peripheral blood. The receptors were sampled from a man aged 55-75 years with acute or convalescent COVID-19.

The chain is built from TRBV14 and TRBJ1-2; no definite D call. Germline CDR1 and CDR2: SGHDN and FVKESK. The CDR3 is made up of 14 amino acids. The V end was cut by 6 bases, the J end by 8 bases, with 19 bases between. The CDR3 DNA follows: TGTGCCAGCAGATACTCGGGTGGTCGGTGGGGCTACACCTTC. Translation gives CASRYSGGRWGYTF.

This chain connects TRBV18 to TRBJ2-3; D not resolved. CDR3 size: 15 residues. Germline CDR1 reads KGHSH; CDR2 reads LQKENI. The ends were cut back, 2 bases at V and 4 bases at J, with 13 bases in the middle. The CDR3 is CASSPRQVASDTQYF. In DNA form, the CDR3 reads TGTGCCAGCTCACCAAGGCAGGTTGCTTCAGATACGCAGTATTTT.

This chain uses TRBV24-1 with TRBJ2-7; 9 nucleotides match TRBD1. The CDR3 has 15 amino acids. CDR1 and CDR2 from the germline V gene are KGHDR and SFDVKD. V was clipped by 4 bases and J by 5 bases; unmatched bases: 8. In DNA form, the CDR3 reads TGTGCCACCAGTGACTCGGGACAGGGAATCGACGAGCAGTACTTC. Its protein product is CATSDSGQGIDEQYF.

This chain uses TRBV30 with TRBJ1-2; D unresolved. Germline values: CDR1 GTSNPN, CDR2 SVGIG (reference sequence). The CDR3 spans 11 residues. Trimming removed 1 base from V and 5 bases from J, with 5 bases in between. CDR3 sequence: CAWSGGYGYTF. CDR3 coding DNA: TGTGCCTGGAGTGGAGGTTATGGCTACACCTTC.

This chain uses TRBV13 with TRBJ1-2, with 7 positions matching TRBD1. In germline, CDR1 is PRHDT, CDR2 FYEKMQ (reference sequence). There are 14 residues in the CDR3. Trimming at V came to 5 bases and at J to 8 bases, leaving 11 bases not matched to a gene. The CDR3 is CASSPRQGMIGYTF. CDR3 in DNA: TGTGCCAGCAGCCCGCGACAGGGAATGATAGGCTACACCTTC.

The count of this clone is one. The rearrangement uses TRBV28 and TRBJ1-3, with TRBD1 matching 11 bases. J was trimmed by 3 bases and V by 7 bases; bases with no gene match: 11. Germline CDR1 reads MDHEN; CDR2 reads SYDVKM. The CDR3 sequence is 17 residues long. CDR3 nucleotides: TGTGCCAGCACTCTCCCTGGGGGACAGGGGGTTGGAAACACCATATATTTT. This translates into CASTLPGGQGVGNTIYF.